The TCR beta chain described here comes from a study of blood T cell repertoires in COVID-19. Enrolled through a virtual design, the participants were between roughly 18 and 90 years of age and came from approximately 25 US areas. A case of COVID-19 had been met by exposed participants within 2 weeks before study entry. Assay: immunoSEQ multiplex PCR; the TCRdb copy retains only in-frame clones and omits some. The sample records about 370,000 clones, approximately 93% being singletons. Trimming stripped 3 bases from V and 4 bases from J, with 16 bases between. Per germline, CDR1 SGDLS and CDR2 YYNGEE. This CDR3 is 15 amino acids long.

Specimen: PBMCs or T cells enriched from blood (not recorded which). V is TRBV9 and J is TRBJ1-1, with D tentatively TRBD1 (6 bases). This sequence originates from a woman aged 40 to 50 who had been exposed to COVID-19. CDR3 in DNA: TGTGCCAGCAGCGGCCCAGGGGTGCCGGGCACTGAAGCTTTCTTT. Its translation: CASSGPGVPGTEAFF.